This entry describes one T cell receptor (beta chain). No antigen is known for it. The data originate from a study of a mutant IDH1 vaccine in newly diagnosed glioma. On the study more broadly: Patients previously underwent radiotherapy, temozolomide, or both, and most underwent both. Study-level points and caveats: Among all patients, vaccine-induced immune responses occurred in approximately 93%.

Time point reported: week 35, safety follow-up. Every vaccination contained 300 ug of the mutant IDH1 20-mer peptide and was paired with topical imiquimod. Donors harbored newly found WHO grade 3 or 4 IDH1-mutant, ATRX-lost astrocytomas. The repertoire was sequenced with immunoSEQ multiplex PCR; TCRdb's copy has only in-frame clones and lacks some. The sample has tens of thousands of clones; 75% to 90% are singletons. Germline V gene sequence: CDR1 GTSNPN, CDR2 SVGIG (reference sequence). V was cut by 2 bases and J by 7 bases, with 14 bases left in between. The CDR3 covers 13 residues. This sequence joins TRBV30 and TRBJ1-2; D is unresolved. The specimen comprised PBMCs, sampled from a glioma patient whose treatment included an IDH1 peptide vaccine. This receptor was identified in a man aged 35 to 55 with glioma. CDR3 amino acids: CAWSLRMEAGYTF. The CDR3 DNA is TGTGCCTGGAGTTTAAGGATGGAGGCTGGCTACACCTTC.